The sequence of this T cell receptor beta chain was determined in a study of blood T cells in healthy people across ages. On the study more broadly: Capture via template switching afforded approximately one barcoded beta molecule per two T cells.

For the second PCR, which ran for roughly 6 to 12 cycles, a sample-barcoded 5' primer and a J-beta primer mix were used. TCRdb re-called the 5' RACE reads through MiXCR, storing one row per CDR3 protein. The profile shows 1 million or so distinct CDR3 sequences, under 30% of them singletons. This clonotype was detected once. The CDR3 has 19 residues. J gave up 4 bases and V 0 bases, and 7 bases lay outside the gene matches. CDR1 and CDR2 from the germline V gene are MGHRA and YSYEKL. This same sample was also taken into another study, of T cells of mothers and their children.

Input material: blood. The clonotype comes from a girl aged 2-10 years in good health. V is TRBV4-1 and J is TRBJ2-6, with 12 nucleotides matching TRBD1. The CDR3 nucleotides are TGCGCCAGCAGCCAAGATAAGGGACAGGGGGCCTTCGGGGCCAACGTCCTGACTTTC. Its protein product is CASSQDKGQGAFGANVLTF.